This TCR beta chain emerged from a study of T cells in localized non-small cell lung cancer. Concerning this clone itself: The sample has other DNA sequences that encode this CDR3 too.

V was cut by 1 base and J by 1 base, with 10 bases left in between. The length of the CDR3 is 15 residues. Germline V CDR1 and CDR2: SGHVS, FNYEAQ. The method was immunoSEQ multiplex PCR; TCRdb's version includes in-frame clones alone and lacks a portion of them. Of about 35,000 clones detected, about four fifths appear once; the ten largest clones hold 15% to 20%. The gene calls are TRBV7-6 and TRBJ1-1; D is perhaps TRBD1 (6 bases). This sequence originates from a male donor aged 60 or over with stage III squamous cell lung carcinoma. This specimen consisted of peripheral blood, obtained before any cancer treatment. The chain's CDR3 is CASSLGQDENTEAFF. In DNA, the CDR3 is TGTGCCAGCAGCTTAGGACAGGACGAGAACACTGAAGCTTTCTTT.